Reported below is one T cell receptor beta chain. What it binds is not known. There are 15 residues in the CDR3. V lost 0 bases and J lost 2, with 13 bases in between. Germline V lookup: CDR1 GTSNPN, CDR2 SVGIG (reference sequence). Researchers reported sorting CD4+ naive, central memory, regulatory and stem cell-like memory cells via CD45RO/CCR7/CD25/CD127/CD95/CD27. The sequenced template was cDNA made from the entire isolated RNA. Libraries were prepared by immunoSEQ multiplex PCR; TCRdb keeps only in-frame clonotypes and omits some of them. The sample yields tens of thousands of clones, 49% seen once. The sample originates from a study of beta chain features in type 1 diabetes. Study-level background: No patient-donor differences in age, gender, total cells or subset yield.

The study's findings and limits: In every one of the four CD4+ subsets, TCRB CDR3s were moderately but significantly shorter in Type 1 diabetes patients.

The rearrangement uses TRBV30 and TRBJ1-2; tentatively, D is TRBD1 (5 bases). The sequence derives from a man younger than 45 with type 1 diabetes. Sequencing was performed on central memory CD4+ T cells from blood. CDR3 nucleotides: TGTGCCTGGAGTGTCAATCTCAGGGTGAACTATGGCTACACCTTC. Amino acid sequence: CAWSVNLRVNYGYTF.